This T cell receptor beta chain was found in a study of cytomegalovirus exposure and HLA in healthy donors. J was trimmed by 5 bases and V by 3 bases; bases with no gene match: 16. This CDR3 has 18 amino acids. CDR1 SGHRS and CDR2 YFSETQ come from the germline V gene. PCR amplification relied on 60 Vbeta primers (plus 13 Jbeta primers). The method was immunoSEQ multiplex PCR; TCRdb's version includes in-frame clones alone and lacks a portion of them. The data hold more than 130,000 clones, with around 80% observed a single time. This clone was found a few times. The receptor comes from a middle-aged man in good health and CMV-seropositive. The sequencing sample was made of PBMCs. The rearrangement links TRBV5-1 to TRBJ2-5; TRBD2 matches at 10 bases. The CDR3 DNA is TGCGCCAGCAGCTCCGGGACTAGCGCATATCACGAAGGGGAGACCCAGTACTTC. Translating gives CASSSGTSAYHEGETQYF.